This TCR beta chain originates from a study of T cells in localized non-small cell lung cancer. The protocol was immunoSEQ multiplex PCR, while the TCRdb copy is restricted to in-frame clones and leaves out a portion. The data contain roughly 84,000 clones, more than 75% of them seen just once; the ten biggest clones take up 20%. V gave up 5 bases and J gave up 8 bases, with 27 bases separating them. The CDR3 contains 18 residues. The germline CDR1 and CDR2 sequences are SGHVS and FNYEAQ. The TCR sequence derives from a woman aged 35-75 years with stage I squamous cell lung carcinoma. The specimen was peripheral blood, collected before any cancer treatment. V is TRBV7-6 and J is TRBJ1-4; D uncertain. The CDR3 DNA follows: TGTGCCAGCAGCGGTTTCTTCGAACCAGGACTCTCGCTGGAAAAACTGTTTTTT. This sequence encodes CASSGFFEPGLSLEKLFF.